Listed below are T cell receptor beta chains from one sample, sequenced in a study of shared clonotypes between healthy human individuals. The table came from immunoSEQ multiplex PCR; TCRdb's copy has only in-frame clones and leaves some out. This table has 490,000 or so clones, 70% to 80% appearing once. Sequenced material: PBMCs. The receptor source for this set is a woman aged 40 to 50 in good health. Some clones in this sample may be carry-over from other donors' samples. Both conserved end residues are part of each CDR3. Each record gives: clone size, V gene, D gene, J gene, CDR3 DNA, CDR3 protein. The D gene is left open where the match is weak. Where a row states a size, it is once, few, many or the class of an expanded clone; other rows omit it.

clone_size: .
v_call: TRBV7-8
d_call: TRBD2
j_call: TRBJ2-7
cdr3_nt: TGTGCCAGCAGCCCACCACGACTAGCCCTACGAGAGCAGTACTTC
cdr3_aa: CASSPPRLALREQYF

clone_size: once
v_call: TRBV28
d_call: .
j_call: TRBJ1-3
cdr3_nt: TGTGCCAGCAGTTCCCCCCCAGGGTCTGGGGCGGACGGAAACACCATATATTTT
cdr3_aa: CASSSPPGSGADGNTIYF

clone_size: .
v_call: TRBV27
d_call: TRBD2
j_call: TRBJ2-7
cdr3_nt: TGTGCCAGCAGCCGACTAGCGGGAGGCGGGTACGAGCAGTACTTC
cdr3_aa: CASSRLAGGGYEQYF

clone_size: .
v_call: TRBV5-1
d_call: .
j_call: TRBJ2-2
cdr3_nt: TGCGCCAGCAGCTTGACGGGAGACGGCGACACCGGGGAGCTGTTTTTT
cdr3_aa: CASSLTGDGDTGELFF

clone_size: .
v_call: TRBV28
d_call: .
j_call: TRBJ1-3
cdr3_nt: TGTGCCAGCAGTTTATACAGGGTTCTGGCTGGAAACACCATATATTTT
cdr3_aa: CASSLYRVLAGNTIYF

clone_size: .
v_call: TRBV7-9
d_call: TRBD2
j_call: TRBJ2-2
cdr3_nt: TGTGCCAGCAGCTCACCGGGGGGTAGTGGGACCGGGGAGCTGTTTTTT
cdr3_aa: CASSSPGGSGTGELFF

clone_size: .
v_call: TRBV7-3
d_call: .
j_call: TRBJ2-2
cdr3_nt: TGTGCCAGCAGCTTAACAAGGACTGGAAACACCGGGGAGCTGTTTTTT
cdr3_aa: CASSLTRTGNTGELFF

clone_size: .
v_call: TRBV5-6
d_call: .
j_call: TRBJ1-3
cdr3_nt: TGTGCCAGCAGCTTGGGGGGGCGAGGAAACACCATATATTTT
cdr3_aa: CASSLGGRGNTIYF

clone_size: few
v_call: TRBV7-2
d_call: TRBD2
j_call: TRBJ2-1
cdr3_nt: TGTGCCAGCAGCCCTGGACTAGCCCTTAGCTCCTACAATGAGCAGTTCTTC
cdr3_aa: CASSPGLALSSYNEQFF

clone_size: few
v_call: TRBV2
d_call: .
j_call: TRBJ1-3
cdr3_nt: TGTGCCAGCAGTGGGGCTTTCTCTGGAAACACCATATATTTT
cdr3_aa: CASSGAFSGNTIYF

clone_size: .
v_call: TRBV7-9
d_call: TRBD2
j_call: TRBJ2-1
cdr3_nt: TGTGCCAGCAGCGTAGCCCGACTAGCCCATGAGCAGTTCTTC
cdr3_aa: CASSVARLAHEQFF

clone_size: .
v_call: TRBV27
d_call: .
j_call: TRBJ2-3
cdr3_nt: TGTGCCAGCAGTTTAGCCCTCACAGATACGCAGTATTTT
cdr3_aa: CASSLALTDTQYF

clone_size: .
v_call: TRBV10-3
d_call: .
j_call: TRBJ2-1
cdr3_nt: TGTGCCATGGGACCTCACCCCTACAATGAGCAGTTCTTC
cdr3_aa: CAMGPHPYNEQFF

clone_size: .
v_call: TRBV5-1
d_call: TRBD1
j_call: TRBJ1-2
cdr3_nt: TGCGCCAGCAGCGACCGGGACAGGGGGGACTATGGCTACACCTTC
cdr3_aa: CASSDRDRGDYGYTF

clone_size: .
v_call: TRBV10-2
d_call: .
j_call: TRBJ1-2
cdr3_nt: TGCGCCAGCAGTGAGTCGAGCCAGGGAGAAGGCTACACCTTC
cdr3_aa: CASSESSQGEGYTF

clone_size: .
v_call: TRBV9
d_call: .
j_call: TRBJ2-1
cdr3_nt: TGTGCCAGCAGCAGCCGACAGGGGAGGGGCAATGAGCAGTTCTTC
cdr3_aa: CASSSRQGRGNEQFF